The 24 T cell receptor beta chains presented below share a single source sample, sequenced in a study of blood T cell repertoires in COVID-19. Using immunoSEQ multiplex PCR, the repertoire was profiled, and TCRdb retains in-frame clones only, with some absent. The table lists around 380,000 clones, around 87% of them singletons. The sample was PBMCs or T cells enriched from blood (not recorded which). Every receptor here comes from a man aged 25 to 40 who had recovered from COVID-19.

Remarks on this clone: Germline is not matched at one junction end, which may reflect a read error. V and J are TRBV15 and TRBJ2-7, with 8 bases aligning to TRBD1. This CDR3 has 14 amino acids. Germline-derived CDR1 and CDR2 are LNHNV and YYDKDF (reference sequence). CDR3 sequence reads: CATSSWDRSSEQYF. In nucleotides, the CDR3 is TGTGCCACCAGCAGCTGGGACAGGTCCTCCGAGCAGTACTTC. The complete variable domain, with remaining parts taken from reference TRBV15 and TRBJ2-7, reads DAMVIQNPRYQVTQFGKPVTLSCSQTLNHNVMYWYQQKSSQAPKLLFHYYDKDFNNEADTPDNFQSRRPNTSFCFLDIRSPGLGDTAMYLCATSSWDRSSEQYFGPGTRLTVT.

V and J are TRBV7-6 and TRBJ2-5; tentatively, D is TRBD1 (5 bases). This CDR3 has 13 amino acids. V lost 2 bases and J 1 base, leaving 5 bases between the germline ends. In germline, CDR1 is SGHVS, CDR2 FNYEAQ. In DNA form, the CDR3 reads TGTGCCAGCAGCTTAAGGGGCCAAGAGACCCAGTACTTC. Translation gives CASSLRGQETQYF. Drawing the rest from reference TRBV7-6 and TRBJ2-5, the complete variable domain is GAGVSQSPRYKVTKRGQDVALRCDPISGHVSLYWYRQALGQGPEFLTYFNYEAQQDKSGLPNDRFSAERPEGSISTLTIQRTEQRDSAMYRCASSLRGQETQYFGPGTRLLVL.

The chain links TRBV5-8 to TRBJ1-2; D not certain. In germline, CDR1 is SGHTS, CDR2 YDEGEE. The length of the CDR3 is 13 residues. V dropped 0 bases and J dropped 2 bases, with 5 bases sitting between them. DNA of the CDR3: TGTGCCAGCAGCTTGGACAAGAACTATGGCTACACCTTC. Protein sequence: CASSLDKNYGYTF. The whole variable domain, remainder taken from reference TRBV5-8 and TRBJ1-2, is EAGVTQSPTHLIKTRGQQATLRCSPISGHTSVYWYQQALGLGLQFLLWYDEGEERNRGNFPPRFSGRQFPNYSSELNVNALELEDSALYLCASSLDKNYGYTFGSGTRLTVV.

This chain uses TRBV9 with TRBJ1-1; D is possibly TRBD1 (6 bases). Trimming removed 0 bases from V and 8 bases from J, with 11 bases in between. The CDR3 contains 13 residues. CDR1 is SGDLS, CDR2 YYNGEE, per germline. DNA of the CDR3: TGTGCCAGCAGCGTAGCAGGGGCGAGAGAAGCTTTCTTT. This gives the protein CASSVAGAREAFF. Supplemented by reference TRBV9 and TRBJ1-1, the full variable domain reads DSGVTQTPKHLITATGQRVTLRCSPRSGDLSVYWYQQSLDQGLQFLIQYYNGEERAKGNILERFSAQQFPDLHSELNLSSLELGDSALYFCASSVAGAREAFFGQGTRLTVV.

The chain uses TRBV3-1 (or the pseudogene TRBV3-2) and TRBJ2-6; a weak D match, TRBD1 (5 bases). This CDR3 has 15 residues. Per germline, CDR1 LGHDT and CDR2 YNNKEL (reference sequence). Trimming shortened V by 3 bases and J by 1 base, and 7 bases separated the two germline ends. CDR3: CASSQQGSGANVLTF. Here the CDR3 DNA reads TGTGCCAGCAGCCAGCAGGGATCTGGGGCCAACGTCCTGACTTTC.

The rearrangement links TRBV11-2 to TRBJ2-2; 7 bases are shared with TRBD1. CDR1 is SGHAT, CDR2 FQNNGV, per germline. CDR3 length: 14 amino acids. With 7 bases clipped from V and 6 bases from J, the junction kept 8 bases outside the gene matches. The DNA of the CDR3 is TGTGCCAGCAAGGAGGACAGGTGGGCCGGGGAGCTGTTTTTT. Translating it yields CASKEDRWAGELFF.

This chain links TRBV5-4 with TRBJ1-4; 10 bases are a match to TRBD1. CDR3 size: 16 residues. Looked up from germline, CDR1 is SGHNT and CDR2 is YYREEE (reference sequence). V shed 0 bases and J 6 bases; nucleotides not matched to a gene: 5. CDR3 region: CASSLAGDRGHEKLFF. The CDR3 DNA reads as TGTGCCAGCAGCTTGGCCGGCGACAGGGGGCATGAAAAACTGTTTTTT.

CDR3 nucleotide sequence: TGTGCCAGCAGCATTCTAGCAAGCTCCTACAATGAGCAGTTCTTC. Translating gives CASSILASSYNEQFF. The J gene is TRBJ2-1, the V gene TRBV7-8; D possibly corresponds to TRBD2 (5 bases). The CDR3 extends over 15 amino acids. The V and J ends lost 5 bases and 0 bases respectively, with 11 bases between them. CDR1 is SGHVS, CDR2 FQNEAQ, per germline. Full variable domain (remainder filled in from reference TRBV7-8 and TRBJ2-1): GAGVSQSPRYKVAKRGQDVALRCDPISGHVSLFWYQQALGQGPEFLTYFQNEAQLDKSGLPSDRFFAERPEGSVSTLKIQRTQQEDSAVYLCASSILASSYNEQFFGPGTRLTVL.

This chain joins TRBV9 and TRBJ2-3; a possible D gene is TRBD2 (6 bases). The V gene lost 0 bases and the J gene lost 2 bases, with 13 bases spanning the gap. The CDR3 is 16 amino acids. The germline gives CDR1 SGDLS, CDR2 YYNGEE. In DNA, the CDR3 is TGTGCCAGCAGCGTAGCTGGCGGGGCATACACAGATACGCAGTATTTT. This sequence encodes CASSVAGGAYTDTQYF.

J is TRBJ1-1 and V is TRBV19, with 7 nucleotides matching TRBD1. The CDR3 is 14 amino acids. CDR1 and CDR2 (germline): LNHDA, SQIVND (reference sequence). With 10 bases clipped from V and 0 bases from J, the junction kept 8 bases outside the gene matches. CDR3 nucleotide sequence: TGTGCCACCAGGACAGGCCTAATGAACACTGAAGCTTTCTTT. Amino acids: CATRTGLMNTEAFF.

The J gene is TRBJ2-2, the V gene TRBV6-4; 9 bases map to TRBD2. Germline CDR1 is MRHNA and CDR2 is SNTAGT. The CDR3 totals 15 residues. Unmatched junction bases numbered 1, after V lost 2 bases and J lost 3 bases. DNA of the CDR3: TGTGCCAGCAGTGACCTAGCGGGGTACACCGGGGAGCTGTTTTTT. Protein sequence: CASSDLAGYTGELFF.

This rearrangement joins TRBV4-2 to TRBJ1-2; a possible D gene is TRBD1 (5 bases). Trimming cost V 4 bases and J 0 bases, with 18 bases left between them. Germline loops: CDR1 LGHNA, CDR2 YNFKEQ. The CDR3 runs to 17 residues. CDR3 coding DNA: TGTGCCAGCAGCCCAGACCCCGGGGGAGGGACTAACTATGGCTACACCTTC. Protein product: CASSPDPGGGTNYGYTF.

A few counts support this clone. This rearrangement joins TRBV7-9 to TRBJ1-4, with 9 bases matching TRBD1. CDR3 length: 15 amino acids. The germline CDR1 and CDR2 sequences are SEHNR and FQNEAQ (reference sequence). V gave up 2 bases and J gave up 7 bases; unmatched junction bases: 5. The CDR3 region is CASSLTDRGSEKLFF. The CDR3 DNA reads as TGTGCCAGCAGCTTAACGGACAGGGGAAGTGAAAAACTGTTTTTT.

A remark on this clone: Other DNA sequences within the sample encode an identical CDR3. Written as DNA, the CDR3 is TGTGCCAGCAGCTTAGTACGGCAAGAGACCCAGTACTTC. It encodes CASSLVRQETQYF. The J gene is TRBJ2-5, the V gene TRBV7-2; no reliable D call. V was pared by 1 base and J by 2 bases, with 5 bases between. CDR1 and CDR2 (germline): SGHTA, FQGNSA. The CDR3 contains 13 residues.

This clone has just one count. The genes are TRBV7-9 and TRBJ1-6; possible D gene TRBD1, 5 bases. This CDR3 is 13 amino acids long. Per the germline V gene, CDR1 is SEHNR and CDR2 is FQNEAQ (reference sequence). V lost 1 base and J lost 9, with 7 bases in between. The CDR3 reads CASSLVDSSPLHF. The CDR3 region has the DNA TGTGCCAGCAGCTTAGTTGACAGTTCACCCCTCCACTTT.

The V gene is TRBV2, the J gene TRBJ2-7; 9 bases are shared with TRBD1. CDR3 length: 14 residues. Per the germline V gene, CDR1 is SNHLY and CDR2 is FYNNEI. The trim removed 8 bases at V and 6 bases at J, leaving 11 bases unmatched. The CDR3 coding sequence is TGTGCCAGCTTGGTGATACAGGGGGCCGGCGAGCAGTACTTC. It specifies CASLVIQGAGEQYF.

This chain uses TRBV19 with TRBJ2-3; TRBD1 is a possible D gene (5 bases). The germline V gene encodes CDR1 LNHDA and CDR2 SQIVND (reference sequence). Trimming left V 6 bases short and J 0 bases short, with 10 bases between. The CDR3 length is 14 residues. Here the CDR3 DNA reads TGTGCCAGTAGCCCGACAGTTAGCACAGATACGCAGTATTTT. Its protein is CASSPTVSTDTQYF.

This clone has just one count. The chain couples TRBV7-9 to TRBJ2-5, with 8 bases that match TRBD1. The CDR3 runs to 17 residues. V was pared by 3 bases and J by 2 bases, with 11 bases of the junction left unmatched. Germline V gene sequence: CDR1 SEHNR, CDR2 FQNEAQ (reference sequence). This CDR3 reads CASSLDRDGGRQETQYF. The CDR3 DNA follows: TGTGCCAGCAGCTTGGACAGGGACGGGGGCCGACAAGAGACCCAGTACTTC.

The chain's CDR3 is CASSEGKSREQYF. The CDR3 DNA follows: TGTGCCAGTAGTGAGGGAAAATCCCGCGAGCAGTACTTC. The rearrangement links TRBV19 to TRBJ2-7, with a weak D call TRBD2 (5 bases). The V gene lost 5 bases and the J gene lost 6 bases, with 14 bases spanning the gap. The CDR3 loop spans 13 amino acids. CDR1 is LNHDA and CDR2 is SQIVND in the germline V gene (reference sequence).

This chain uses TRBV5-4 with TRBJ2-5, with D possibly being TRBD2 (6 bases). Germline CDR1 is SGHNT and CDR2 is YYREEE (reference sequence). Trimming took off 0 bases at V and 7 bases at J, with 10 bases between the two ends. The CDR3 covers 13 residues. Here the CDR3 reads CASSLAYGGTQYF. CDR3 in DNA: TGTGCCAGCAGCTTGGCCTACGGGGGGACCCAGTACTTC.

This chain links TRBV10-2 with TRBJ1-1; the D is unclear. The germline gives CDR1 WSHSY, CDR2 SAAADI. Trimming shortened V by 6 bases and J by 3 bases, and 14 bases separated the two germline ends. CDR3 length equals 14 residues. The CDR3 reads CASRQDSPYTEAFF. In DNA form, the CDR3 reads TGCGCCAGCAGGCAGGACTCCCCCTACACTGAAGCTTTCTTT.

In regard to this clone: The same CDR3 arises from other DNA sequences in this sample as well. J is TRBJ2-3 and V is TRBV3-1 (or the pseudogene TRBV3-2); possible D gene TRBD2, 5 bases. This CDR3 is 13 amino acids long. Trimming removed 2 bases from V and 6 bases from J, with 9 bases in between. Germline lookup yields CDR1 LGHDT and CDR2 YNNKEL (reference sequence). CDR3 in DNA: TGTGCCAGCAGCCAACTAGCAGGCGATACGCAGTATTTT. Its protein is CASSQLAGDTQYF.

The gene calls are TRBV5-1 and TRBJ1-5, with D perhaps matching TRBD1 (6 bases). The germline gives CDR1 SGHRS, CDR2 YFSETQ. The CDR3 covers 14 residues. The V end was cut by 4 bases, the J end by 1 base, with 9 bases between. In nucleotides, the CDR3 is TGCGCCAGCAGCCTTGGGACAAGCAATCAGCCCCAGCATTTT. Translating it yields CASSLGTSNQPQHF.

The V and J genes are TRBV19 and TRBJ1-6; D may be TRBD1 (6 bases). Germline V lookup: CDR1 LNHDA, CDR2 SQIVND (reference sequence). V was clipped by 1 base and J by 18 bases, with 13 bases between them. This CDR3 has 12 amino acids. The CDR3 nucleotides are TGTGCCAGTAGTATAGTCGGGGGGCTGGCCCACTTT. Its translation is CASSIVGGLAHF.